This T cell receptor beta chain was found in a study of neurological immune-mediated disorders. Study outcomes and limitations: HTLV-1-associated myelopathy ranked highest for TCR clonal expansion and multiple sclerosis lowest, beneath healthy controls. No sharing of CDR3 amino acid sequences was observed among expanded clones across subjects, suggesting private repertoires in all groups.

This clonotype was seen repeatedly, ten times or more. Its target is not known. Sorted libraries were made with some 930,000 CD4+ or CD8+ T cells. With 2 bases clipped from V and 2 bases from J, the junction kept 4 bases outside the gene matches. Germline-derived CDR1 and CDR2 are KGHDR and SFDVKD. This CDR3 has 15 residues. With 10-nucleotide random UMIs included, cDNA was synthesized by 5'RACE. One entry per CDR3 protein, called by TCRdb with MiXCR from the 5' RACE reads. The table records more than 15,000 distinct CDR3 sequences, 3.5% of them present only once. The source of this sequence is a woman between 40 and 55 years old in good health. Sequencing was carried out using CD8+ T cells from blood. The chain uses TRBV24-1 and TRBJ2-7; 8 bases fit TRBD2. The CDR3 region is CATSDWVAGTYEQYF. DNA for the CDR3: TGTGCCACCAGTGATTGGGTAGCGGGGACCTACGAGCAGTACTTC.